Following are 18 T cell receptor beta chains from one sample sequenced in a study of CD8+ T cells in alopecia areata (dated by TCRdb to 2016 to 2019). Receptor amplification or capture employed the immunoSEQ multiplex PCR assay. To provide template for TCR sequencing, every sample had RNA extracted and reverse transcribed into cDNA. This immuneACCESS table, as held by TCRdb, lists in-frame sequences with V and J called but not all clones. Of the missing ones, under half trace to an unresolved V gene in checked studies; the others have no known cause. The sample records tens of thousands of clones, roughly half of which are singletons. The ten largest clones capture over 1.5% of the sample. CD4+ cells from a few biomarker-study patients were further sorted into CD25+CD127- cells. Sequencing was carried out using CD4+ Tregs sorted from blood. Receptor source: a human donor with alopecia areata.

The rearrangement links TRBV5-1 to TRBJ1-3; TRBD1 might be the D (6 bases). Trimming took 7 bases from V and 6 from J, leaving 17 bases between them. The CDR3 is 14 residues long. CDR1 and CDR2 from the germline V gene are SGHRS and YFSETQ. The CDR3 region has the DNA TGCGCCAGCGGCACAGGGAATTATGAAAACACCATATATTTT. It specifies CASGTGNYENTIYF.

The rearrangement links TRBV4-1 to TRBJ1-2; TRBD1 matches at 7 bases. CDR3 size: 16 residues. CDR1 MGHRA and CDR2 YSYEKL come from the germline V gene. J lost 4 bases, V lost 4 bases, and 12 bases had no gene match. The CDR3 is CASSPFPGQLTYGYTF. Written as DNA, the CDR3 is TGCGCCAGCAGCCCCTTTCCGGGACAGCTCACCTATGGCTACACCTTC.

In this sample, this clone turned up a few times. The chain recombines TRBV29-1 with TRBJ1-5; TRBD1 is a possible D gene (6 bases). V was clipped by 6 bases and J by 7 bases, with 16 bases between them. This CDR3 is 13 amino acids long. Germline V gives CDR1 SQVTM, CDR2 ANQGSEA. The CDR3 nucleotides read TGCAGCGTGACCAGGGGTACGGGCCAGCCCCAGCATTTT. This codes for CSVTRGTGQPQHF. The variable domain in full, completed from reference TRBV29-1 and TRBJ1-5, reads SAVISQKPSRDICQRGTSLTIQCQVDSQVTMMFWYRQQPGQSLTLIATANQGSEATYESGFVIDKFPISRPNLTFSTLTVSNMSPEDSSIYLCSVTRGTGQPQHFGDGTRLSIL.

The chain has TRBV7-9 and TRBJ2-1; TRBD2 aligns across 9 bases. Germline V gene lookup returns CDR1 SEHNR and CDR2 FQNEAQ (reference sequence). CDR3 size: 15 residues. Germline trimming cut 1 base from V and 3 bases from J; bases unmatched to any gene: 1. CDR3 region: CASSLGLAVYNEQFF. CDR3 DNA sequence: TGTGCCAGCAGCTTAGGACTAGCGGTCTACAATGAGCAGTTCTTC.

The rearrangement joins TRBV6-1 to TRBJ2-5; D unresolved. The germline CDR1 and CDR2 sequences are MNHNS and SASEGT. The V end was cut by 1 base, the J end by 4 bases, with 16 bases between. CDR3 length: 16 amino acids. The CDR3 reads CASSEEFGSLGETQYF. The CDR3 region has the DNA TGTGCCAGCAGTGAAGAGTTTGGCTCACTGGGAGAGACCCAGTACTTC.

This clone was counted between two and nine times. V is TRBV6-5 and J is TRBJ2-2; 8 bases are shared with TRBD1. The CDR3 totals 14 residues. Germline lookup yields CDR1 MNHEY and CDR2 SVGAGI. Trimming cost V 6 bases and J 6 bases; bases outside gene matches: 6. CDR3 coding DNA: TGTGCCAGCAGAAACCCAGGGGGCCCCGGGGAGCTGTTTTTT. Amino acids: CASRNPGGPGELFF.

This chain connects TRBV23-1 to TRBJ2-5, with D possibly matching TRBD2 (6 bases). TRBV23-1 is an ORF, and what it does is uncertain. The CDR3 is made up of 21 amino acids. The V end was cut by 1 base, the J end by 2 bases, with 29 bases between. The CDR3, as DNA: TGCGCCAGCAGTCAATTCCCCCCCGGGACTTCATCCCCTAGCGAGCAAGAGACCCAGTACTTC. Amino acid sequence: CASSQFPPGTSSPSEQETQYF.

Only a few counts were recorded for this clone. V is TRBV7-3 and J is TRBJ2-1; 8 positions agree with TRBD2. The CDR3 extends over 17 amino acids. J was trimmed by 4 bases and V by 1 base; bases with no gene match: 9. The germline V gene has CDR1 SGHTA and CDR2 FQGTGA. CDR3 sequence reads: CASSLRPLAASYNEQFF. CDR3 DNA sequence: TGTGCCAGCAGCTTAAGGCCACTAGCGGCCAGTTACAATGAGCAGTTCTTC.

The chain couples TRBV5-1 to TRBJ2-3; D gene ambiguous. The CDR3 totals 14 residues. CDR1 SGHRS and CDR2 YFSETQ come from the germline V gene. Between the trimmed V and J ends, which lost 2 bases and 2 bases, there was a span of 9 bases. The DNA of the CDR3 is TGCGCCAGCAGCTTATCTAGAAACACAGATACGCAGTATTTT. It yields the protein CASSLSRNTDTQYF.

This clone came up a few times. The chain employs TRBV4-3 and TRBJ2-7; 7 bases map to TRBD1. This CDR3 is 15 amino acids long. Germline loops: CDR1 LGHNA, CDR2 YSLEER. The trim removed 0 bases at V and 7 bases at J, leaving 9 bases unmatched. CDR3: CASSQDGSGQLEQYF. For the CDR3, the DNA is TGCGCCAGCAGCCAAGATGGATCGGGACAGCTAGAGCAGTACTTC.

The CDR3 reads CASSLGPSVDTQYF. The CDR3 DNA reads as TGTGCCAGCAGCTTAGGCCCCTCTGTAGATACGCAGTATTTT. The chain uses TRBV11-2 and TRBJ2-3, with unresolved D. CDR3 length: 14 residues. Germline V gene sequence: CDR1 SGHAT, CDR2 FQNNGV. V lost 1 base and J 5 bases, leaving 10 bases between the germline ends.

The chain joins TRBV2 to TRBJ1-2; D unresolved. The germline V gene encodes CDR1 SNHLY and CDR2 FYNNEI. This CDR3 is 14 amino acids long. V lost 6 bases and J lost 2, with 13 bases in between. The CDR3 loop is CASSPTPENYGYTF. CDR3 DNA sequence: TGTGCCAGCAGCCCTACCCCTGAGAACTATGGCTACACCTTC.

This chain links TRBV6-6 with TRBJ1-3; D unclear. The CDR3 length is 14 residues. Deletions cut 6 bases from V and 0 bases from J, with 9 bases between. Germline values: CDR1 MNHNY, CDR2 SVGAGI (reference sequence). The CDR3: CASRVGDSGNTIYF. The CDR3 DNA is TGTGCCAGCAGGGTAGGAGACTCTGGAAACACCATATATTTT.

This clone was seen once. This chain uses TRBV6-1 with TRBJ1-5; TRBD1 matches at 9 bases. The V segment lost 4 bases and the J segment 3 bases; nucleotides outside the gene matches: 7. The CDR3 has 16 amino acids. Germline V lookup: CDR1 MNHNS, CDR2 SASEGT. This CDR3 is CASSGLGTGPNQPQHF. The DNA of the CDR3 is TGTGCCAGCAGTGGGCTAGGGACAGGGCCCAATCAGCCCCAGCATTTT.

The chain carries TRBV7-3 and TRBJ2-3; perhaps TRBD1 as D (5 bases). Germline V gene lookup returns CDR1 SGHTA and CDR2 FQGTGA. The V and J ends lost 5 bases and 4 bases respectively, with 13 bases between them. The CDR3 totals 14 residues. CDR3 sequence (DNA): TGTGCCAGCAGCCCCTGGGCCAGGGCAGATACGCAGTATTTT. This codes for CASSPWARADTQYF. The full variable domain, with the rest looked up from reference TRBV7-3 and TRBJ2-3, is GAGVSQTPSNKVTEKGKYVELRCDPISGHTALYWYRQSLGQGPEFLIYFQGTGAADDSGLPNDRFFAVRPEGSVSTLKIQRTERGDSAVYLCASSPWARADTQYFGPGTRLTVL.

This chain joins TRBV11-2 and TRBJ2-3, with D hard to call. Trimming shortened V by 1 base and J by 1 base, and 9 bases separated the two germline ends. The CDR3 has 15 residues. Germline assignment: CDR1 SGHAT and CDR2 FQNNGV. This CDR3 reads CASSLGVMGTDTQYF. The CDR3 coding sequence is TGTGCCAGCAGCTTAGGGGTCATGGGCACAGATACGCAGTATTTT.

The chain couples TRBV28 to TRBJ1-2, with no clear D. Germline V lookup: CDR1 MDHEN, CDR2 SYDVKM. The CDR3 extends over 13 amino acids. V was shortened by 3 bases and J by 4 bases, with 9 bases between the two germline ends. In nucleotides, the CDR3 is TGTGCCAGCAGTTTCGGTGGTGGCTATGGCTACACCTTC. It translates to CASSFGGGYGYTF.

This chain links TRBV2 with TRBJ1-1; no reliable D call. This CDR3 spans 13 amino acids. Germline CDR1 reads SNHLY; CDR2 reads FYNNEI. V was shortened by 4 bases and J by 1 base, with 7 bases between the two germline ends. The CDR3 DNA follows: TGTGCCAGCAGTGCCAAGTGGAACACTGAAGCTTTCTTT. This gives the protein CASSAKWNTEAFF.